These 8 T cell receptor beta chains came from one sample sequenced in a study of spatial heterogeneity in lung cancer. Indicated time point: blood at routine non-recurrence follow-up after resection. TCRs were sequenced from unsorted whole RNA of tumor, nontumor lung or PBMC. TCRdb re-analysed the 5' RACE reads in MiXCR, keeping a single row per CDR3 protein. The sample includes more than 95,000 distinct CDR3 sequences, 12% of them seen just once. The specimen was PBMCs, collected at follow-up. The receptors were sampled from a male donor with early-stage non-small cell lung cancer.

There are a few counts of this clonotype. V gene TRBV20-1 combines with J gene TRBJ1-2; 10 nucleotides match TRBD1. The CDR3 totals 14 residues. The germline V gene has CDR1 DFQATT and CDR2 SNEGSKA (reference sequence). CDR3 protein: CSRTGGQGVYGYTF. CDR3 sequence (DNA): TGCAGCCGGACTGGTGGACAGGGGGTCTATGGCTACACCTTC.

This clonotype was counted ten times or more. As DNA, the CDR3 is TGTGCCAGCAGTTTCGGGCGGGGTTACAATGAGCAGTTCTTC. It yields the protein CASSFGRGYNEQFF. The rearrangement uses TRBV27 and TRBJ2-1; D is perhaps TRBD2 (6 bases). V lost 3 bases, J lost 4 bases, and 10 bases lay in between. Germline loops: CDR1 MNHEY, CDR2 SMNVEV (reference sequence). The CDR3 is 14 residues long.

This clonotype came up a few times. The chain is built from TRBV9 and TRBJ2-3; D is perhaps TRBD2 (5 bases). CDR3 length equals 13 residues. The germline V gene encodes CDR1 SGDLS and CDR2 YYNGEE. The V gene lost 6 bases and the J gene lost 2 bases, with 10 bases spanning the gap. The CDR3 protein is CASTREITDTQYF. DNA of the CDR3: TGTGCCAGCACAAGGGAGATCACAGATACGCAGTATTTT.

This chain connects TRBV27 to TRBJ1-5, with unresolved D. CDR1 is MNHEY and CDR2 is SMNVEV in the germline V gene (reference sequence). Trimming took off 1 base at V and 5 bases at J, with 9 bases between the two ends. The CDR3 runs 14 residues. CDR3 nucleotide sequence: TGTGCCAGCAGTTTATTCGGCACACATCAGCCCCAGCATTTT. Translation gives CASSLFGTHQPQHF.

The chain combines TRBV6-5 with TRBJ2-4; 7 positions agree with TRBD2. Germline values: CDR1 MNHEY, CDR2 SVGAGI. Trimming took 2 bases from V and 4 from J; bases not matched to a gene: 8. The CDR3 consists of 16 residues. The CDR3 reads CASSYTFAGEKNIQYF. In nucleotides, the CDR3 is TGTGCCAGCAGTTACACCTTCGCGGGAGAGAAAAACATTCAGTACTTC.

The table lists this clonotype with many counts. The chain joins TRBV5-4 to TRBJ1-1, with D uncertain. Looked up from germline, CDR1 is SGHNT and CDR2 is YYREEE (reference sequence). V lost 6 bases to trimming and J lost 4 bases, with 16 bases between them. The CDR3 runs 14 residues. CDR3 protein: CASKISMTGTEAFF. The CDR3 DNA follows: TGTGCCAGCAAAATATCCATGACTGGCACTGAAGCTTTCTTT.

The chain links TRBV5-1 to TRBJ2-3, with D unresolved. The V end was cut by 4 bases, the J end by 5 bases, with 8 bases between. The CDR3 has 12 amino acids. Per the germline V gene, CDR1 is SGHRS and CDR2 is YFSETQ. In DNA form, the CDR3 reads TGCGCCAGCAGCGCAGAGAGAGATACGCAGTATTTT. It codes for CASSAERDTQYF. Full variable domain (remainder filled in from reference TRBV5-1 and TRBJ2-3): KAGVTQTPRYLIKTRGQQVTLSCSPISGHRSVSWYQQTPGQGLQFLFEYFSETQRNKGNFPGRFSGRQFSNSRSEMNVSTLELGDSALYLCASSAERDTQYFGPGTRLTVL.

This clonotype has ten or more counts. The V gene is TRBV28, the J gene TRBJ1-1, with 8 bases identical to TRBD1. With V trimmed by 6 bases and J by 6 bases, 9 bases remained unmatched. This CDR3 contains 14 residues. The germline gives CDR1 MDHEN, CDR2 SYDVKM. The CDR3 nucleotides read TGTGCCAGCAGAACAAGACAGGGGACTGCTGAAGCTTTCTTT. Protein product: CASRTRQGTAEAFF.